This is a list of T cell receptor beta chains from one sample in a study of response to subunit inactivated influenza vaccine. TCRdb re-analysed the RT-PCR reads in MiXCR, keeping a single row per CDR3 protein. The sample records 650,000 to 700,000 distinct CDR3 sequences, roughly 14% being singletons. Sequencing was performed on PBMCs from blood, taken roughly 13 days after vaccination. Source of these receptors: a man between 45 and 60 years old who received an inactivated influenza vaccine. CDR3s include the opening cysteine and the closing phenylalanine or tryptophan. A D gene is named only where the DNA matches it firmly. Rows may omit the clone size; those that give it use once, few, many or a size class.

V gene,clone size,J gene,D gene,CDR3 DNA,CDR3 protein
TRBV10-3,many,TRBJ2-2,TRBD2,TGTGCCATCAGAGGGACTAGCGGGAGGAACACCGGGGAGCTGTTTTTT,CAIRGTSGRNTGELFF
TRBV29-1,many,TRBJ1-4,TRBD1,TGCAGCGTTGAAGGGAGAACAGGGGGTACTAATGAAAAACTGTTTTTT,CSVEGRTGGTNEKLFF
TRBV2,-,TRBJ1-6,-,TGTGCCAGCAGTGAAGGGACGGCGTCCACTAATTCACCCCTCCACTTT,CASSEGTASTNSPLHF
TRBV5-1,-,TRBJ2-2,-,TGCGCCAGCAGCTTAACCGGGACACTGAACACCGGGGAGCTGTTTTTT,CASSLTGTLNTGELFF
TRBV5-4,-,TRBJ2-4,TRBD2,TGTGCCAGCAGCTCCGTACCGGGACTAGCGAGTCTGGTCAAAAACATTCAGTACTTC,CASSSVPGLASLVKNIQYF
TRBV11-2,few,TRBJ1-4,-,TGTGCCAGCAGCAGGGCCGTTAATGAAAAACTGTTTTTT,CASSRAVNEKLFF
TRBV20-1,few,TRBJ2-7,-,TGCAGTGCTAGTCCGAACGCCCAAGCCTACGAGCAGTACTTC,CSASPNAQAYEQYF
TRBV27,few,TRBJ2-1,-,TGTGCCAGCAGCATTGAGGTCGGGACCACGTTTGGGCAGTTCTTC,CASSIEVGTTFGQFF
TRBV20-1,-,TRBJ2-7,TRBD2,TGCAGTGCTAGAGAGGGCGGGAGGGCTGATGAGCAGTACTTC,CSAREGGRADEQYF
TRBV6-6,few,TRBJ2-2,-,TGTGCCAGCAGTTACCTTAGTCTCCGGGAGCTGTTTTTT,CASSYLSLRELFF
TRBV12-3/TRBV12-4,-,TRBJ1-4,-,TGTGCCAGCAGCTTGACCCATGGTGAAAAACTGTTTTTT,CASSLTHGEKLFF
TRBV9,few,TRBJ2-1,TRBD2,TGTGCCAGCAGCGTAGAGTCTAGCGGGAGCTACAATGAGCAGTTCTTC,CASSVESSGSYNEQFF
TRBV11-1,-,TRBJ2-3,-,TGTGCCAGCAGCTTAGCGCGCGGGAAGAGTACAGATACGCAGTATTTT,CASSLARGKSTDTQYF
TRBV29-1,-,TRBJ2-3,-,TGCAGCGTAGAAGCGTCGGCAGATACGCAGTATTTT,CSVEASADTQYF
TRBV20-1,-,TRBJ1-1,-,TGCAGTGCTGCCGAACAGGAGAACACTGAAGCTTTCTTT,CSAAEQENTEAFF
TRBV10-3,many,TRBJ1-5,TRBD1,TGTGCCATCAGCCCGGGACAGGGGAACAATCAGCCCCAGCATTTT,CAISPGQGNNQPQHF